This T cell receptor beta chain comes out of a study of beta chain features in type 1 diabetes. Sequencing targeted expressed TCRB transcripts, as all isolated RNA had been reverse transcribed. The table came from immunoSEQ multiplex PCR; TCRdb's copy has only in-frame clones and leaves some out. Seen here are hundreds of thousands of clones, 6.5% to 10% observed once, and the top ten hold roughly 0.44%. This clone was seen many times. The source is a woman aged 18-29 years in good health. The sample consisted of central memory CD4+ T cells from blood.

The CDR3 region is CASSSSGASHYGYTF. CDR3 nucleotides: TGTGCCAGCAGTTCTTCTGGGGCGAGCCACTATGGCTACACCTTC. V usage is TRBV28 and J usage is TRBJ1-2; D is possibly TRBD1 (5 bases). Germline CDR1 reads MDHEN; CDR2 reads SYDVKM. V lost 4 bases to trimming and J lost 3 bases, with 15 bases between them. The CDR3 loop spans 15 amino acids.